The present entry profiles one T cell receptor (beta chain) with its context. Its antigen is not identified. The sample originates from a study of CXCR3-negative and CXCR3-positive naive CD8 T cells. About the research overall: Overall TRB read output was approximately 140 million, and each library contained about 1.5 +/- 0.3 million reads. Overall study results and limits: Against CXCR3-negative naive cells, CXCR3-positive naive cells showed more hydrophobic TRB CDR3s. CXCR3-negative and CXCR3-positive naive cells shared comparable TRBV-TRBJ usage, but memory cells did not.

Germline V lookup: CDR1 LGHDT, CDR2 YNNKEL (reference sequence). The CDR3 has 16 amino acids. Researchers prepared the TRB cDNA libraries using 5' RACE with UMI labels. TCRdb reprocessed the 5' RACE reads, with one entry per CDR3 protein and no DNA. The sample table sets out tens of thousands of distinct CDR3 sequences. The authors gated naive CD8+ T cells as CD45RO-CCR7+CD27+CD95-. The chain employs TRBV3-1 and TRBJ2-7; the D call of TRBD2 rests on TCRdb alone, since no DNA is present to check it. The receptor's source is a human donor in good health. Some clones in this sample may be carry-over from other donors' samples. The specimen was naive CXCR3+ CD8+ T cells from blood. Sample subset: CD45RO-CCR7+CD27+CD95- naive CD8+ T cells expressing CXCR3 (TNR3+). The CDR3 sequence is CASSHPVTSGPYEQYF.